The T cell receptor beta chain described here comes from a study of spatial heterogeneity in lung cancer. Study at large: The count of detected beta-chain sequences consistently exceeded that of alpha-chain sequences.

V shed 0 bases, J shed 7 bases, and the junction held 2 bases outside the gene matches. The CDR3 sequence is 14 residues long. CDR1 and CDR2 from the germline V gene are SGHRS and YFSETQ. This sample's time point: sample taken at primary tumor resection. The authors sequenced whole RNA from tumor, nontumor lung or frozen PBMC without sorting. Using its own MiXCR run on the 5' RACE reads, TCRdb lists one record per CDR3 protein. The table records approximately 40,000 distinct CDR3 sequences, about 5.2% of them present only once. This clonotype was detected a few times. Its target is not known. Study-level results: Resection saw ubiquitous expanded tumor TCRs appear in blood more than follow-up did.

The TCR sequence derives from a female donor with early-stage non-small cell lung cancer. This material consisted of PBMCs, taken at surgery. The rearrangement links TRBV5-1 to TRBJ1-5; 9 nucleotides line up with TRBD1. The CDR3 reads CASSLGTGDQPQHF. CDR3 in DNA: TGCGCCAGCAGCTTGGGGACAGGGGACCAGCCCCAGCATTTT. The full variable domain, with the rest looked up from reference TRBV5-1 and TRBJ1-5, is KAGVTQTPRYLIKTRGQQVTLSCSPISGHRSVSWYQQTPGQGLQFLFEYFSETQRNKGNFPGRFSGRQFSNSRSEMNVSTLELGDSALYLCASSLGTGDQPQHFGDGTRLSIL.